The 29 T cell receptor beta chains given below trace back to one sample, sequenced in a study of response to subunit inactivated influenza vaccine. One entry per CDR3 protein results from TCRdb running MiXCR on the RT-PCR reads. Among about 610,000 distinct CDR3 sequences listed, around 15% were seen once. The specimen comprised PBMCs from blood, sampled 11 to 12 days after vaccination. These receptor sequences come from a middle-aged man who received an inactivated influenza vaccine.

The V gene is TRBV7-2, the J gene TRBJ2-2; D possibly corresponds to TRBD1 (5 bases). The V and J ends lost 0 bases and 3 bases respectively, with 5 bases between them. The CDR3 sequence is 14 residues long. Germline assignment: CDR1 SGHTA and CDR2 FQGNSA. The CDR3 DNA reads TGTGCCAGCAGCTTAGCCAGGGACACCGGGGAGCTGTTTTTT. It specifies CASSLARDTGELFF.

The J gene is TRBJ1-1, the V gene TRBV4-1; TRBD1 might be the D (5 bases). V dropped 3 bases and J dropped 2 bases, with 13 bases sitting between them. The CDR3 totals 15 residues. Germline V lookup: CDR1 MGHRA, CDR2 YSYEKL. CDR3 sequence reads: CASSQPKQGNTEAFF. CDR3 coding DNA: TGCGCCAGCAGCCAGCCCAAGCAGGGCAACACTGAAGCTTTCTTT.

This chain joins TRBV11-2 and TRBJ2-3; D is ambiguous. Per the germline V gene, CDR1 is SGHAT and CDR2 is FQNNGV. V dropped 5 bases and J dropped 0 bases, with 15 bases sitting between them. This CDR3 is built from 16 residues. The CDR3 spells CASSPGAGPSTDTQYF. Here the CDR3 DNA reads TGTGCCAGCAGCCCAGGCGCCGGACCTAGCACAGATACGCAGTATTTT.

In this sample, this clonotype turned up once. The chain employs TRBV27 and TRBJ1-1; 8 nucleotides line up with TRBD1. This CDR3 contains 14 residues. Per the germline V gene, CDR1 is MNHEY and CDR2 is SMNVEV (reference sequence). After removal of 8 bases from V and 4 bases from J, the junction contained 9 bases not matched to a gene. The DNA of the CDR3 is TGTGCCAGCGGCTTACAGGGGGTTGGCACTGAAGCTTTCTTT. Protein: CASGLQGVGTEAFF.

The gene calls are TRBV7-8 and TRBJ2-2; unclear D gene. In germline, CDR1 is SGHVS, CDR2 FQNEAQ. V was trimmed by 1 base and J by 4 bases, leaving 10 bases between them. The CDR3 length is 15 residues. This chain's CDR3 is CASSLVGWSTGELFF. In DNA, the CDR3 is TGTGCCAGCAGCTTAGTGGGATGGAGCACCGGGGAGCTGTTTTTT.

The V call is TRBV2, the J call TRBJ1-1; 9 nucleotides agree with TRBD1. CDR1 and CDR2 (germline): SNHLY, FYNNEI. Unmatched junction bases numbered 6, after V lost 7 bases and J lost 3 bases. This CDR3 comprises 14 residues. The CDR3 region has the DNA TGTGCCAGCACCGTTGACAGGGGGGACACTGAAGCTTTCTTT. As protein: CASTVDRGDTEAFF.

In DNA form, the CDR3 reads TGTGCCAGCTCAGAAGGGACATCGAGCTCCTACGAGCAGTACTTC. It is translated as CASSEGTSSSYEQYF. V gene TRBV18 combines with J gene TRBJ2-7, with a tentative D call TRBD1 (6 bases). CDR3 length: 15 residues. V was shortened by 5 bases and J by 0 bases, with 14 bases between the two germline ends. Germline CDR1 and CDR2: KGHSH and LQKENI.

This clonotype was seen ten or more times. J is TRBJ2-3 and V is TRBV5-1; TRBD1 is a possible D gene (6 bases). Germline CDR1 reads SGHRS; CDR2 reads YFSETQ. Between the trimmed V and J ends, which lost 3 bases and 1 base, there was a span of 12 bases. The CDR3 is 15 residues long. The CDR3 spells CASSYRVGGTDTQYF. The DNA of the CDR3 is TGCGCCAGCAGCTACAGGGTCGGAGGCACAGATACGCAGTATTTT.

This clonotype was recorded a few times. The chain has TRBV6-2 or TRBV6-3 and TRBJ2-3; no clear D gene. The V end was cut by 0 bases, the J end by 10 bases, with 5 bases between. The CDR3 totals 11 residues. Germline CDR1 MNHEY, CDR2 SVGEGT. The chain's CDR3 is CASSYSSSQYF. In DNA, the CDR3 is TGTGCCAGCAGTTACTCTTCCTCGCAGTATTTT.

The chain recombines TRBV24-1 with TRBJ2-5, with TRBD2 matching over 13 bases. Germline V gene sequence: CDR1 KGHDR, CDR2 SFDVKD. V was pared by 0 bases and J by 5 bases, with 8 bases of the junction left unmatched. The CDR3 covers 18 residues. CDR3 protein: CATSDLSGLAGERETQYF. Written as DNA, the CDR3 is TGTGCCACCAGTGATTTGTCCGGACTAGCGGGAGAGAGGGAGACCCAGTACTTC.

This sequence joins TRBV24-1 and TRBJ2-3, with 11 bases matching TRBD2. CDR1 and CDR2 (germline): KGHDR, SFDVKD. V was pared by 4 bases and J by 6 bases, with 11 bases of the junction left unmatched. The CDR3 contains 17 residues. This CDR3 is CATSDRRTSGFGDTQYF. The CDR3 bases are TGTGCCACCAGTGACCGGCGGACTAGCGGGTTCGGGGATACGCAGTATTTT.

The J gene is TRBJ2-1, the V gene TRBV12-3 or TRBV12-4, with D unclear. Trimming removed 5 bases at V and 2 bases at J, with 13 bases between. The length of the CDR3 is 15 residues. In nucleotides, the CDR3 is TGTGCCAGCAGTCCGAAGGTTGGCGCCTACAATGAGCAGTTCTTC. Its translation is CASSPKVGAYNEQFF.

The table lists this clonotype with a few counts. V gene TRBV11-1 combines with J gene TRBJ1-4; D is unclear. The CDR3 has 20 residues. V was shortened by 5 bases and J by 3 bases, with 28 bases between the two germline ends. Germline CDR1 and CDR2: SGHAT and FQDESV (reference sequence). For the CDR3, the DNA is TGTGCCAGCAGCACTCCCCCAAACGCAGTTCGTCGTGGAGCTAATGAAAAACTGTTTTTT. Protein: CASSTPPNAVRRGANEKLFF.

In this sample, this clonotype turned up many times. The rearrangement links TRBV6-5 to TRBJ1-1; D gene ambiguous. Germline CDR1 is MNHEY and CDR2 is SVGAGI. V shed 6 bases and J shed 5 bases, with 10 bases lying between them. The CDR3 has 12 amino acids. CDR3 region: CASRSDRTEAFF. CDR3 in DNA: TGTGCCAGCAGATCGGACCGGACTGAAGCTTTCTTT.

The sample holds a few counts of this clonotype. The chain has TRBV4-1 and TRBJ1-1; D gene unclear. CDR3 length equals 16 residues. Trimming pared 0 bases from V and 0 bases from J, leaving 11 bases between. From germline, CDR1 is MGHRA and CDR2 YSYEKL. The chain's CDR3 is CASSQDGPFMNTEAFF. In DNA, the CDR3 is TGCGCCAGCAGCCAAGACGGACCGTTTATGAACACTGAAGCTTTCTTT.

This clonotype was picked up a small number of times. The V call is TRBV9, the J call TRBJ1-3; no firm D call. CDR3 length: 16 amino acids. Germline assignment: CDR1 SGDLS and CDR2 YYNGEE. The V and J ends lost 4 bases and 0 bases respectively, with 14 bases between them. The DNA for the CDR3 is TGTGCCAGCAGCTCTGGAGCAGAATTCTCTGGAAACACCATATATTTT. This encodes CASSSGAEFSGNTIYF. The complete variable domain, with remaining parts taken from reference TRBV9 and TRBJ1-3, reads DSGVTQTPKHLITATGQRVTLRCSPRSGDLSVYWYQQSLDQGLQFLIQYYNGEERAKGNILERFSAQQFPDLHSELNLSSLELGDSALYFCASSSGAEFSGNTIYFGEGSWLTVV.

This clonotype was counted only a few times. The chain couples TRBV6-5 to TRBJ1-6, with 9 bases identical to TRBD1. From germline, CDR1 is MNHEY and CDR2 SVGAGI. This CDR3 is built from 15 residues. V trimming: 2 bases; J trimming: 10 bases; junction bases outside the gene matches: 6. The chain's CDR3 is CASSYLTGGDSPLHF. CDR3 DNA sequence: TGTGCCAGCAGTTACCTAACAGGGGGCGACTCACCCCTCCACTTT.

This clonotype showed up many times. The chain recombines TRBV29-1 with TRBJ2-7; 14 bases are a match to TRBD2. Trimming removed 5 bases from V and 4 bases from J; junction bases left unmatched: 1. The V gene's germline CDR1 is SQVTM and CDR2 ANQGSEA. This CDR3 region has 13 residues. CDR3 amino acids: CSVRTSGGYEQYF. The CDR3 DNA reads TGCAGCGTTCGGACTAGCGGGGGGTACGAGCAGTACTTC.

The chain employs TRBV5-1 and TRBJ2-1; D possibly uses TRBD1 or TRBD2 (5 bases each). Trimming pared 0 bases from V and 3 bases from J, leaving 10 bases between. The CDR3 covers 15 residues. CDR1 and CDR2 from the germline V gene are SGHRS and YFSETQ. The DNA of the CDR3 is TGCGCCAGCAGCTTGGGAGGGGTTTTCTACAATGAGCAGTTCTTC. Translation gives CASSLGGVFYNEQFF.

V usage is TRBV11-2 and J usage is TRBJ2-5, with 8 bases fitting TRBD2. The germline V gene has CDR1 SGHAT and CDR2 FQNNGV. V shed 5 bases, J shed 2 bases, and the junction held 7 bases outside the gene matches. This CDR3 is 15 amino acids long. DNA of the CDR3: TGTGCCAGCAGCCAGCTAGCGGGTAAACAAGAGACCCAGTACTTC. Translating it yields CASSQLAGKQETQYF.

This clonotype appeared many times. V usage is TRBV4-3 and J usage is TRBJ2-1, with D perhaps TRBD1 or TRBD2 (7 bases each). The CDR3 is 14 amino acids. Trimming stripped 9 bases from V and 7 bases from J, with 19 bases between. CDR1 and CDR2 (germline): LGHNA, YSLEER. CDR3 coding DNA: TGCGCCAGTAGCGACAGGGAGGGTTTTAATGAGCAGTTCTTC. Its translation is CASSDREGFNEQFF.

This clonotype was seen many times. This sequence joins TRBV5-1 and TRBJ2-7; the D is unclear. The V gene lost 5 bases and the J gene lost 1 base, with 7 bases spanning the gap. Germline CDR1 SGHRS, CDR2 YFSETQ. The CDR3 has 12 residues. The CDR3 coding sequence is TGCGCCAGCAGTCGAACGTCCTACGAGCAGTACTTC. Translation gives CASSRTSYEQYF.

A word on this clonotype: Mismatch with germline at one junction end may stem from a read error. The chain couples TRBV15 to TRBJ2-6; D possibly corresponds to TRBD2 (5 bases). CDR1 and CDR2 from the germline V gene are LNHNV and YYDKDF (reference sequence). CDR3 length: 21 residues. CDR3 DNA sequence: TGTGCCATCAGCAGAGATGGTTTCTATCGGACGGGGAGCTCTGGGGCCAACGTCCTGACTTTC. Protein product: CAISRDGFYRTGSSGANVLTF.

This clonotype came up a few times. The V gene is TRBV15, the J gene TRBJ1-1; TRBD1 agrees at 8 bases. In germline, CDR1 is LNHNV, CDR2 YYDKDF (reference sequence). Trimming removed 3 bases from V and 4 bases from J; junction bases left unmatched: 7. CDR3 size: 15 residues. CDR3 protein: CATSSFRTGSTEAFF. CDR3 nucleotides: TGTGCCACCAGCAGTTTTAGGACAGGGTCCACTGAAGCTTTCTTT.

This chain connects TRBV12-3 or TRBV12-4 to TRBJ2-1; 10 bases match TRBD2. The CDR3 spans 15 residues. V shed 6 bases and J 7 bases; nucleotides not matched to a gene: 9. The CDR3 loop reads CASRSSGRAPNEQFF. The CDR3 nucleotides are TGTGCCAGCAGGAGCAGCGGGAGGGCCCCTAATGAGCAGTTCTTC.

This clonotype has a handful of counts. The chain joins TRBV11-1 to TRBJ2-1; TRBD2 aligns across 7 bases. Germline CDR1 is SGHAT and CDR2 is FQDESV (reference sequence). This CDR3 spans 16 amino acids. Germline trimming cut 1 base from V and 5 bases from J; bases unmatched to any gene: 8. The CDR3 reads CASSLDLSGVNNEQFF. The CDR3 coding sequence is TGTGCCAGCAGCTTAGATTTGAGCGGGGTAAACAATGAGCAGTTCTTC.

The chain links TRBV4-2 to TRBJ2-3, with 11 bases lining up with TRBD2. Per germline, CDR1 LGHNA and CDR2 YNFKEQ. The length of the CDR3 is 16 residues. V shed 3 bases, J shed 5 bases, and the junction held 7 bases outside the gene matches. CDR3: CASSQNLAGGGDTQYF. In DNA form, the CDR3 reads TGTGCCAGCAGCCAGAACCTAGCGGGGGGAGGAGATACGCAGTATTTT.

This clonotype was observed a handful of times. The rearrangement joins TRBV2 to TRBJ2-7, with 7 bases that match TRBD1. This CDR3 comprises 17 residues. V dropped 6 bases and J dropped 0; count of bases not matched to a gene: 14. Germline V gene sequence: CDR1 SNHLY, CDR2 FYNNEI. CDR3 in amino acids: CASRPDEGARGSYEQYF. Written as DNA, the CDR3 is TGTGCCAGCAGACCTGACGAGGGGGCCAGGGGCTCCTACGAGCAGTACTTC. Complete variable domain (other parts from reference TRBV2 and TRBJ2-7): EPEVTQTPSHQVTQMGQEVILRCVPISNHLYFYWYRQILGQKVEFLVSFYNNEISEKSEIFDDQFSVERPDGSNFTLKIRSTKLEDSAMYFCASRPDEGARGSYEQYFGPGTRLTVT.

The V gene is TRBV11-1, the J gene TRBJ2-7, with 7 bases fitting TRBD2. The germline gives CDR1 SGHAT, CDR2 FQDESV (reference sequence). The V gene end was trimmed by 5 bases and the J gene end by 5 bases; junction bases not matched to a gene: 9. This CDR3 spans 14 amino acids. In nucleotides, the CDR3 is TGTGCCAGCAGCGGGGGGGTCGGGCAGAACGAGCAGTACTTC. Its protein is CASSGGVGQNEQYF.